What follows are 14 T cell receptor beta chains derived from one specimen sequenced in a study of response to subunit inactivated influenza vaccine (dated by TCRdb to 2016 to 2019). To prepare the library, RT-PCR was applied. Data came from an Illumina HiSeq 2500. Through fastp at Q25 and MiXCR, TCRdb rebuilt clones from the public reads, retaining in-frame beta chains. Under each unique CDR3 protein, matching rows form one entry showing the most common genes and DNA. The sample table contains approximately 290,000 distinct CDR3 sequences; only one count was recorded for around 22% of them. 10% of the sample is taken by the ten largest. Sequences were derived from PBMCs from blood, sampled approximately 22 months after vaccination. Receptors originate from a man in his fifties or sixties who received an inactivated influenza vaccine. Donor details come from another sample of the same person, matched by shared clones.

This clonotype was counted only a few times. The genes are TRBV3-1 and TRBJ2-1; TRBD2 matches 10 bases. The CDR3 has 14 amino acids. V shed 3 bases, J shed 8 bases, and the junction held 4 bases outside the gene matches. The germline gives CDR1 LGHDT, CDR2 YNNKEL (reference sequence). CDR3 in DNA: TGTGCCAGCAGCCAGAGCGGGAGGGCCCATGAGCAGTTCTTC. This sequence encodes CASSQSGRAHEQFF.

Only one count was recorded for this clonotype. The genes are TRBV6-2 or TRBV6-3 and TRBJ2-7, with a weak D call TRBD2 (6 bases). V lost 7 bases and J lost 1, with 8 bases in between. The CDR3 is 12 residues long. Germline lookup yields CDR1 MNHEY and CDR2 SVGEGT. CDR3 sequence: CASNRGSYEQYF. The CDR3 region has the DNA TGTGCCAGCAACCGGGGGTCCTACGAGCAGTACTTC.

This clonotype showed up many times. The J gene is TRBJ1-5, the V gene TRBV20-1; a possible D gene is TRBD1 (5 bases). This CDR3 has 13 amino acids. With 3 bases removed from V and 1 base from J, the gap between germline ends came to 7 bases. From germline, CDR1 is DFQATT and CDR2 SNEGSKA (reference sequence). In nucleotides, the CDR3 is TGCAGTGCTAGTGGGGCGAGCAATCAGCCCCAGCATTTT. Its protein is CSASGASNQPQHF.

This sequence joins TRBV7-2 and TRBJ2-5; perhaps TRBD1 as D (5 bases). Per germline, CDR1 SGHTA and CDR2 FQGNSA. V was clipped by 5 bases and J by 5 bases, with 21 bases between them. This CDR3 comprises 16 residues. CDR3 region: CASSPGGQGLSETQYF. The CDR3 DNA follows: TGTGCCAGCAGCCCCGGTGGGCAGGGCTTAAGTGAGACCCAGTACTTC.

The rearrangement uses TRBV10-1 and TRBJ2-2; no clear D. This CDR3 is 13 amino acids long. The ends were cut back, 1 base at V and 4 bases at J, with 4 bases in the middle. CDR1 and CDR2 from the germline V gene are WNHNN and SYGVQD (reference sequence). The CDR3 is CASSEFLTGELFF. As DNA, the CDR3 is TGCGCCAGCAGTGAGTTCCTCACCGGGGAGCTGTTTTTT.

The V gene is TRBV5-1, the J gene TRBJ2-1, with TRBD2 as a possible D gene (6 bases). The CDR3 runs to 17 residues. The V end was cut by 3 bases, the J end by 3 bases, with 19 bases between. Looked up from germline, CDR1 is SGHRS and CDR2 is YFSETQ. Here the CDR3 DNA reads TGCGCCAGCAGCTCACCGATGACCCGGAGGGACTACAATGAGCAGTTCTTC. Encoded protein: CASSSPMTRRDYNEQFF. The full variable domain, its missing parts supplied by reference TRBV5-1 and TRBJ2-1, is KAGVTQTPRYLIKTRGQQVTLSCSPISGHRSVSWYQQTPGQGLQFLFEYFSETQRNKGNFPGRFSGRQFSNSRSEMNVSTLELGDSALYLCASSSPMTRRDYNEQFFGPGTRLTVL.

In its sample, this clonotype was seen a few times. The V gene is TRBV25-1, the J gene TRBJ2-3, with unresolved D. V dropped 11 bases and J dropped 3 bases, with 9 bases sitting between them. Germline CDR1 reads MGHDK; CDR2 reads SYGVNS. The CDR3 has 11 amino acids. The CDR3 bases are TGTGCCTCAGCACTTACAGATACGCAGTATTTT. Residues: CASALTDTQYF.

This clonotype appeared many times. The V and J genes are TRBV6-6 and TRBJ1-3; no clear D. Germline CDR1 MNHNY, CDR2 SVGAGI (reference sequence). The V end was cut by 6 bases, the J end by 4 bases, with 22 bases between. The CDR3 length is 17 residues. The CDR3 DNA follows: TGTGCCAGCAGCGTCTCCCAGCTCCTCACGAGCGGAAACACCATATATTTT. It specifies CASSVSQLLTSGNTIYF.

V and J are TRBV20-1 and TRBJ2-5; 9 nucleotides line up with TRBD2. With V trimmed by 3 bases and J by 2 bases, 7 bases remained unmatched. Germline-derived CDR1 and CDR2 are DFQATT and SNEGSKA (reference sequence). The CDR3 consists of 15 residues. CDR3 coding DNA: TGCAGTGCTAGCCCCGAAGCGGGAGGTCAAGAGACCCAGTACTTC. This translates into CSASPEAGGQETQYF.

This clonotype has just a few counts. The gene calls are TRBV20-1 and TRBJ1-5; D gene unclear. The CDR3 loop spans 13 amino acids. Germline CDR1 reads DFQATT; CDR2 reads SNEGSKA (reference sequence). Trimming left V 6 bases short and J 0 bases short, with 9 bases between. CDR3 DNA: TGCAGTGCATCGGGGTATAGCAATCAGCCCCAGCATTTT. Translation gives CSASGYSNQPQHF.

The J gene is TRBJ2-7, the V gene TRBV20-1; unclear D gene. V lost 0 bases, J lost 6 bases, and 15 bases lay in between. This CDR3 is built from 14 residues. CDR1 and CDR2 from the germline V gene are DFQATT and SNEGSKA (reference sequence). CDR3 residues: CSARDRPSIAEQYF. Here the CDR3 DNA reads TGCAGTGCTAGAGATCGACCTTCAATTGCCGAGCAGTACTTC.

This clonotype has more than one count but fewer than ten. This chain links TRBV9 with TRBJ1-6; unclear D gene. Trimming removed 3 bases from V and 0 bases from J, with 10 bases in between. Germline V gene lookup returns CDR1 SGDLS and CDR2 YYNGEE. The CDR3 is 16 amino acids. DNA for the CDR3: TGTGCCAGCAGCGCTACATTGGCCTCCTATAATTCACCCCTCCACTTT. Encoded protein: CASSATLASYNSPLHF.

The table lists this clonotype with a few counts. The chain couples TRBV6-5 to TRBJ1-5; D is ambiguous. The CDR3 is 15 residues long. Deletions cut 0 bases from V and 3 bases from J, with 9 bases between. Germline lookup yields CDR1 MNHEY and CDR2 SVGAGI. CDR3: CASSYSWQSNQPQHF. The CDR3 DNA sequence: TGTGCCAGCAGTTACTCGTGGCAGTCCAATCAGCCCCAGCATTTT.

This clonotype was seen ten or more times. The chain couples TRBV5-4 to TRBJ2-1, with a weak D call TRBD2 (5 bases). The CDR3 is 14 residues long. Trimming removed 0 bases from V and 12 bases from J, with 16 bases in between. CDR1 and CDR2 from the germline V gene are SGHNT and YYREEE (reference sequence). CDR3 residues: CASSLGASREGQFF. CDR3 DNA sequence: TGTGCCAGCAGCTTGGGAGCTTCGAGGGAAGGGCAGTTCTTC.